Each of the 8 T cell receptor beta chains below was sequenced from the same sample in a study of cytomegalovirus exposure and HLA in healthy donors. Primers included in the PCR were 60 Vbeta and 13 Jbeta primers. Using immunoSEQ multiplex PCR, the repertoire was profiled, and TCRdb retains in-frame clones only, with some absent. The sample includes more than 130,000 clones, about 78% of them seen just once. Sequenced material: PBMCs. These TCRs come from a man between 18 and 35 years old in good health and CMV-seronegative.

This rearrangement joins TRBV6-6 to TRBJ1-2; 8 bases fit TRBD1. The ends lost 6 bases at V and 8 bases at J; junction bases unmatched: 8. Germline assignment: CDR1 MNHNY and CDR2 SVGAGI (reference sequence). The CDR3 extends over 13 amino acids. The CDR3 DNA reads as TGTGCCAGCAGCTCACAGGGGGAAGAAGGCTACACCTTC. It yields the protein CASSSQGEEGYTF.

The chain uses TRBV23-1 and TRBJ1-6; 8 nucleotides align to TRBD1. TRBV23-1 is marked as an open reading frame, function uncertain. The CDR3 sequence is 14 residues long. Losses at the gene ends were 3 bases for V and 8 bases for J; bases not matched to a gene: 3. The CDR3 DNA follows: TGCGCCAGCAGTCACGGACAGGGAGATTCACCCCTCCACTTT. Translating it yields CASSHGQGDSPLHF.

This CDR3 is CAWTPRGGTEAFF. CDR3 coding DNA: TGTGCCTGGACCCCAAGGGGGGGCACTGAAGCTTTCTTT. The chain couples TRBV30 to TRBJ1-1; weak D call: TRBD1 (6 bases). Trimming took off 4 bases at V and 4 bases at J, with 13 bases between the two ends. The germline V gene encodes CDR1 GTSNPN and CDR2 SVGIG (reference sequence). There are 13 residues in the CDR3.

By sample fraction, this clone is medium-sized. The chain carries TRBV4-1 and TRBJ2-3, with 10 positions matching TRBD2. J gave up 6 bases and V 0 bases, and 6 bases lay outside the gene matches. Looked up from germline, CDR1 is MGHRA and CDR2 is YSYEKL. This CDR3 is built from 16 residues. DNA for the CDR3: TGCGCCAGCAGCCAAGAAGGGCAACTAGCGGGGGATACGCAGTATTTT. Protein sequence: CASSQEGQLAGDTQYF.

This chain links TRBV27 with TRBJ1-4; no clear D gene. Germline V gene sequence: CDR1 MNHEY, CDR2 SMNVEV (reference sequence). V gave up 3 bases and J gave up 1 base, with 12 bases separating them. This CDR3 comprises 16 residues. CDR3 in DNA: TGTGCCAGCAGTTTTCGGGTCGGTGGAACTAATGAAAAACTGTTTTTT. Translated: CASSFRVGGTNEKLFF.

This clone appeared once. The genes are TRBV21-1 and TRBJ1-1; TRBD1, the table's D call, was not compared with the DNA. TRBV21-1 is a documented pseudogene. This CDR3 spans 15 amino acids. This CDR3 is CASSKSTGMNTEAFF. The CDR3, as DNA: TGTGCCAGCAGCAAAAGCACAGGGATGAACACTGAAGCTTTCTTT.

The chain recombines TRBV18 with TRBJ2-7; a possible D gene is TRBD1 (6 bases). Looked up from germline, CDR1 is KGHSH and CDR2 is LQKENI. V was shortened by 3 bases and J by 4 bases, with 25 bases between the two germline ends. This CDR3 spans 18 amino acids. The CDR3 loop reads CASSPAPQTGRGIYEQYF. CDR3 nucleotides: TGTGCCAGCTCACCCGCCCCACAGACAGGCCGGGGTATATACGAGCAGTACTTC.

The CDR3 sequence: CASSPGRGPIAKNIQYF. DNA for the CDR3: TGTGCCAGCAGCCCTGGGCGGGGCCCTATAGCCAAAAACATTCAGTACTTC. The chain links TRBV9 to TRBJ2-4, with a weak D call TRBD2 (6 bases). This CDR3 is 17 amino acids long. Germline V lookup: CDR1 SGDLS, CDR2 YYNGEE. V lost 4 bases, J lost 0 bases, and 17 bases lay in between. Variable domain in full (rest from reference TRBV9 and TRBJ2-4): DSGVTQTPKHLITATGQRVTLRCSPRSGDLSVYWYQQSLDQGLQFLIQYYNGEERAKGNILERFSAQQFPDLHSELNLSSLELGDSALYFCASSPGRGPIAKNIQYFGAGTRLSVL.